This TCR beta chain was recovered during a study of identical twins. This clonotype was observed a few times. The antigen is undetermined. A universal primer site was incorporated via template switching, and the cDNA contained unique molecular identifiers. TCRdb reanalysed the 5' RACE reads using MiXCR and keeps one entry per CDR3 protein. The repertoire consists of 1.5 million or so distinct CDR3 sequences, with about 32% occurring once and the leading ten covering 0.25% to 0.3%. Looked up from germline, CDR1 is MNHEY and CDR2 is SVGAGI. The CDR3 contains 16 residues. V was shortened by 0 bases and J by 5 bases, with 14 bases between the two germline ends. All of the donors were Caucasians in good health. Findings of the study overall: The study reached conclusions through statistical analysis that was cross-sectional, not following the same donors.

V usage is TRBV6-5 and J usage is TRBJ1-5, with a tentative D call TRBD1 (5 bases). Sequenced input: cord blood. The TCR was taken from a newborn girl in good health. In DNA, the CDR3 is TGTGCCAGCAGTTACTCGGTTGACGGGGCAGATCAGCCCCAGCATTTT. It codes for CASSYSVDGADQPQHF.